This TCR beta chain was sequenced during a study of patients and donors after allogeneic stem cell transplantation. This CDR3 contains 14 residues. V was clipped by 5 bases and J by 3 bases, with 13 bases between them. Germline V CDR1 and CDR2: SGHTA, FQGNSA. TCRdb re-called the RT-PCR reads through MiXCR, storing one row per CDR3 protein. The sample contains approximately 200,000 distinct CDR3 sequences, roughly 14% of which appear only once. The chain carries TRBV7-2 and TRBJ1-1, with D unresolved. This TCR derives from a human donor who was either an allogeneic HSCT recipient or a stem cell or donor lymphocyte infusion donor (not recorded which). It is not recorded whose cells these are; they may come from a transplant donor. The specimen was blood, either unsorted or a sorted T cell fraction (not recorded which). Here the CDR3 DNA reads TGTGCCAGCAGCGTAATGCCCGGGGACACTGAAGCTTTCTTT. Residues: CASSVMPGDTEAFF.